This record looks at one TCR beta chain sequence and its context. The antigen remains undetermined. The sample is drawn from a study of T cell repertoires in aging, cancer and after chemotherapy. Study summary: Patients with glioblastoma brain tumors were sampled before and after temozolomide-based therapy.

The template was genomic DNA from peripheral blood, not RNA. Study conclusions and caveats: Loss of evenness, beyond lost richness, contributed to age-related TCR diversity decline in cancer patients. Untreated cancer patients had significantly lower blood TCR diversity than age-matched healthy donors.

Multiplex touch-down PCR with TRB-A/B primers amplified rearranged V-D-J TRB sequences. TCRdb re-called the multiplex PCR reads with MiXCR, one entry per CDR3 protein. This sample has 1,500 or so distinct CDR3 sequences; roughly 22% occur once, and the top ten carry 35% to 50%. The sequenced sample was blood. This sequence was found in a human donor with a solid tumor.

CDR3 bases: TGTGCCAGTAGTATAGACGGGACAGGGACCTACGAGCAGTACTTC. It encodes CASSIDGTGTYEQYF. This rearrangement joins TRBV19 to TRBJ2-7; 9 nucleotides match TRBD1. V lost 0 bases, J lost 2 bases, and 2 bases stayed unmatched. CDR1 is LNHDA and CDR2 is SQIVND in the germline V gene (reference sequence). The CDR3 is 15 residues long. Variable domain in full (rest from reference TRBV19 and TRBJ2-7): DGGITQSPKYLFRKEGQNVTLSCEQNLNHDAMYWYRQDPGQGLRLIYYSQIVNDFQKGDIAEGYSVSREKKESFPLTVTSAQKNPTAFYLCASSIDGTGTYEQYFGPGTRLTVT.